This T cell receptor beta chain was captured by sequencing in a study of blood T cells in healthy people across ages. To note about this clonotype: Its antigen is unknown.

Per the germline V gene, CDR1 is SGDLS and CDR2 is YYNGEE. There are 17 residues in the CDR3. After removal of 3 bases from V and 2 bases from J, the junction contained 6 bases not matched to a gene. Points from the study as a whole: More naive CD4+ cells and higher diversity were found in long-lived than in aged donors. Without sorted subsets, naive and antigen-experienced compartments could not be conclusively compared.

A second PCR of 7 to 11 cycles used a sample-barcoded 5' primer and a J-beta primer mix. Each CDR3 protein is one row after TCRdb ran MiXCR on the 5' RACE reads. The sample lists 540,000 or so distinct CDR3 sequences, more than 20% occurring once. The sample was also reused in another study, on T cells of mothers and their children. That paper states: Every mother produced more than 10 million TCR beta CDR3 reads, whereas every child provided 2.5 million to 3 million. Detection of persistent microchimeric T cell clones did not occur.

V is TRBV9 and J is TRBJ2-1, with TRBD2 matching 12 bases. This receptor was taken from a boy aged 5-17 years in good health. The sequenced sample consisted of blood. Here the CDR3 DNA reads TGTGCCAGCAGCGCCGCCCTAGCGGGAGGGACCTACAATGAGCAGTTCTTC. The encoded protein is CASSAALAGGTYNEQFF.